One TCR beta chain is described in this entry. TCRdb's copy holds only in-frame clones and misses some; the assay was immunoSEQ multiplex PCR. Of 150,000 to 200,000 clones in the sample, around 93% were seen once. These data come from a study of T cell responses to AZD1222 COVID-19 vaccine. Whole-study context: Analysis merged second doses at about 4 or about 12 weeks.

The CDR3 length is 13 residues. The V end was cut by 1 base, the J end by 8 bases, with 11 bases between. The material was peripheral blood, obtained on day 0 of AZD1222 vaccination. The TCR originated in an adult in good health. This chain uses TRBV12-3 or TRBV12-4 with TRBJ1-2; no clear D gene. This CDR3 reads CASSLGLRGGYTF. Here the CDR3 DNA reads TGTGCCAGCAGTTTAGGTTTGAGAGGAGGCTACACCTTC.